The source of this T cell receptor beta chain is a study of preoperative IRX-2 immunotherapy in early breast cancer. Germline-derived CDR1 and CDR2 are LNHDA and SQIVND (reference sequence). This CDR3 region has 13 residues. V lost 10 bases and J lost 6; bases outside the gene matches: 9. Treatment reported: preoperative locoregional IRX-2 cytokine immunotherapy. Preoperative locoregional IRX-2 cytokine immunotherapy was tested in the phase Ib source study. Using immunoSEQ multiplex PCR, the repertoire was profiled, and TCRdb retains in-frame clones only, with some absent. The table lists approximately 26,000 clones, around 75% of them singletons.

Sample: lymph node tissue, taken after IRX-2 immunotherapy. The J gene is TRBJ1-5, the V gene TRBV19; 7 bases map to TRBD1. This clonotype originated in a human donor with breast cancer. The CDR3 reads CATGRGGGQPQHF. CDR3 coding DNA: TGTGCCACCGGGAGAGGGGGCGGTCAGCCCCAGCATTTT.